These T cell receptor beta chains were read from a single sample in a study of blood T cell repertoires in COVID-19. Method: immunoSEQ multiplex PCR; TCRdb's copy keeps in-frame clones and lacks some. The sample has about 130,000 clones, around 79% seen once. The sample consisted of peripheral blood. The receptors derive from a woman in her seventies with COVID-19, enrolled during active disease. CDR3s include the opening cysteine and the closing phenylalanine or tryptophan. A D gene is named only where the DNA matches it firmly. The size entry is marked missing in some rows and otherwise reads once, few, many or a size class.

v_call: TRBV27
clone_size: -
d_call: TRBD2
j_call: TRBJ2-5
cdr3_nt: TGTGCCAGCAGTTTATCTGGCGGGGGAGGAGAGACCCAGTACTTC
cdr3_aa: CASSLSGGGGETQYF

v_call: TRBV12-3/TRBV12-4
clone_size: -
d_call: TRBD1
j_call: TRBJ1-2
cdr3_nt: TGTGCCAGCGGCGGAGGGGGCTACGGTGGCTACACCTTC
cdr3_aa: CASGGGGYGGYTF

v_call: TRBV7-2
clone_size: -
d_call: TRBD2
j_call: TRBJ2-3
cdr3_nt: TGTGCCAGCAGCTTAGGACTAGCGGGGGGGGGCACAGATACGCAGTATTTT
cdr3_aa: CASSLGLAGGGTDTQYF

v_call: TRBV3-1/TRBV3-2
clone_size: -
d_call: -
j_call: TRBJ2-7
cdr3_nt: TGTGCCAGCAGCCAAGCAGGAAGCTACGAGCAGTACTTC
cdr3_aa: CASSQAGSYEQYF

v_call: TRBV27
clone_size: -
d_call: -
j_call: TRBJ2-1
cdr3_nt: TGTGCCAGCAGTTTATCAGGACAGAACTCCTACAATGAGCAGTTCTTC
cdr3_aa: CASSLSGQNSYNEQFF

v_call: TRBV28
clone_size: few
d_call: TRBD1
j_call: TRBJ1-1
cdr3_nt: TGTGCCAGCAGTTCCGAGACAGGGTTGACTGAAGCTTTCTTT
cdr3_aa: CASSSETGLTEAFF

v_call: TRBV2
clone_size: once
d_call: -
j_call: TRBJ2-7
cdr3_nt: TGTGCCAGCAGGGCCAGGGTCCACGAGCAGTACTTC
cdr3_aa: CASRARVHEQYF

v_call: TRBV5-1
clone_size: -
d_call: TRBD2
j_call: TRBJ2-3
cdr3_nt: TGCGCCAGCAGCGCGACTAGCGGGTCTCCAGATACGCAGTATTTT
cdr3_aa: CASSATSGSPDTQYF

v_call: TRBV28
clone_size: -
d_call: -
j_call: TRBJ2-5
cdr3_nt: TGTGCCAGCAGAAAAACAGGGTGGGAGACCCAGTACTTC
cdr3_aa: CASRKTGWETQYF

v_call: TRBV18
clone_size: few
d_call: -
j_call: TRBJ1-1
cdr3_nt: TGTGCCAGCTCAGTCACAAAACAGGCGAACACTGAAGCTTTCTTT
cdr3_aa: CASSVTKQANTEAFF

v_call: TRBV10-3
clone_size: -
d_call: -
j_call: TRBJ1-2
cdr3_nt: TGTGCCATCAGTGAGTCCTGGGGGGAGACTAGAGGATACACCTTC
cdr3_aa: CAISESWGETRGYTF

v_call: TRBV4-1
clone_size: -
d_call: -
j_call: TRBJ1-3
cdr3_nt: TGCGCCAGCAGCCCGCAAACGACACGTTACTCTGGAAACACCATATATTTT
cdr3_aa: CASSPQTTRYSGNTIYF

v_call: TRBV15
clone_size: few
d_call: -
j_call: TRBJ2-7
cdr3_nt: TGTGCCACCAGCAGAGTGTCTGAGGTTTCCGAGCAGTACTTC
cdr3_aa: CATSRVSEVSEQYF

v_call: TRBV9
clone_size: -
d_call: TRBD2
j_call: TRBJ2-1
cdr3_nt: TGTGCCAGCAGCGTAGTAGGACTAGCGTCGACCAGCTCCTACAATGAGCAGTTCTTC
cdr3_aa: CASSVVGLASTSSYNEQFF

v_call: TRBV2
clone_size: -
d_call: TRBD1
j_call: TRBJ2-7
cdr3_nt: TGTGCCAGCAGGGGGTTGGGACAGGGACATGAAGAGCAGTACTTC
cdr3_aa: CASRGLGQGHEEQYF

v_call: TRBV14
clone_size: -
d_call: TRBD1
j_call: TRBJ1-1
cdr3_nt: TGTGCCAGCAGCCCCTGGACAGGTTTGAACACTGAAGCTTTCTTT
cdr3_aa: CASSPWTGLNTEAFF

v_call: TRBV5-1
clone_size: -
d_call: -
j_call: TRBJ2-7
cdr3_nt: TGCGCCAGCAGCTTGTCTAGCTCCTACGAGCAGTACTTC
cdr3_aa: CASSLSSSYEQYF

v_call: TRBV4-1
clone_size: once
d_call: -
j_call: TRBJ1-1
cdr3_nt: TGCGCCAGCAGCCAAGATCAGGGTCTGAGTGGCGCTTTCTTT
cdr3_aa: CASSQDQGLSGAFF

v_call: TRBV10-3
clone_size: -
d_call: TRBD1
j_call: TRBJ1-2
cdr3_nt: TGTGCCATCAATGAACGGCGGGACAGGGGGGATGGCTACACCTTC
cdr3_aa: CAINERRDRGDGYTF

v_call: TRBV6-2/TRBV6-3
clone_size: -
d_call: -
j_call: TRBJ2-2
cdr3_nt: TGTGCCAGCAGCCTAGACACCGGGGAGCTGTTTTTT
cdr3_aa: CASSLDTGELFF

v_call: TRBV19
clone_size: -
d_call: TRBD1
j_call: TRBJ1-2
cdr3_nt: TGTGCCTCCCGAGGGACAGGGTCGGGGGGTTATGGCTACACCTTC
cdr3_aa: CASRGTGSGGYGYTF

v_call: TRBV6-1
clone_size: -
d_call: TRBD1
j_call: TRBJ2-2
cdr3_nt: TGTGCCAGCAGTGAAGGACAGGGGTACGGGGAGCTGTTTTTT
cdr3_aa: CASSEGQGYGELFF

v_call: TRBV10-3
clone_size: -
d_call: -
j_call: TRBJ2-1
cdr3_nt: TGTGCCATCAGTGAAGGTGGAGATGAGCAGTTCTTC
cdr3_aa: CAISEGGDEQFF

v_call: TRBV7-3
clone_size: -
d_call: TRBD2
j_call: TRBJ2-7
cdr3_nt: TGTGCCAGCAGCTCCCGAGGCGGGGGGAGCGTCCACTTC
cdr3_aa: CASSSRGGGSVHF

v_call: TRBV28
clone_size: -
d_call: -
j_call: TRBJ1-2
cdr3_nt: TGTGCCAGCAGCCTTCACGGGGAGAACTATGGCTACACCTTC
cdr3_aa: CASSLHGENYGYTF

v_call: TRBV6-2/TRBV6-3
clone_size: few
d_call: TRBD1
j_call: TRBJ2-3
cdr3_nt: TGTGCCAGCAGTCCCGGGACAGGGTCAGATACGCAGTATTTT
cdr3_aa: CASSPGTGSDTQYF

v_call: TRBV18
clone_size: -
d_call: -
j_call: TRBJ1-5
cdr3_nt: TGTGCCAGCTCACTAGGACAGTGGAATCAGCCCCAGCATTTT
cdr3_aa: CASSLGQWNQPQHF

v_call: TRBV5-1
clone_size: -
d_call: TRBD2
j_call: TRBJ2-3
cdr3_nt: TGCGCCAGCAACGGCGGGGGGGACACAGATACGCAGTATTTT
cdr3_aa: CASNGGGDTDTQYF

v_call: TRBV30
clone_size: -
d_call: TRBD1
j_call: TRBJ1-1
cdr3_nt: TGTGCCTGGAGTATGTCAGGGGGTAACCTGGTGAACACTGAAGCTTTCTTT
cdr3_aa: CAWSMSGGNLVNTEAFF

v_call: TRBV7-2
clone_size: once
d_call: -
j_call: TRBJ2-7
cdr3_nt: TGTGCCAGCAGCCAGATGGCAGGACAGACCTACGAGCAGTACTTC
cdr3_aa: CASSQMAGQTYEQYF

v_call: TRBV7-9
clone_size: -
d_call: TRBD1
j_call: TRBJ2-1
cdr3_nt: TGTGCCAGCAGCCGTCAGGGGGCGGAGCAGTTCTTC
cdr3_aa: CASSRQGAEQFF

v_call: TRBV5-1
clone_size: -
d_call: TRBD1
j_call: TRBJ1-4
cdr3_nt: TGCGCCAGCAGTACGGGACAGGGTAATGAAAAACTGTTTTTT
cdr3_aa: CASSTGQGNEKLFF

v_call: TRBV25-1
clone_size: -
d_call: -
j_call: TRBJ2-7
cdr3_nt: TGTGCCAGCAGTCGCCCGGGGTCCTATTCCTACGAGCAGTACTTC
cdr3_aa: CASSRPGSYSYEQYF

v_call: TRBV5-1
clone_size: -
d_call: TRBD2
j_call: TRBJ2-3
cdr3_nt: TGCGCCAGCAGCTTGGTAGCGGGGAAGACAGATACGCAGTATTTT
cdr3_aa: CASSLVAGKTDTQYF

v_call: TRBV14
clone_size: -
d_call: -
j_call: TRBJ1-2
cdr3_nt: TGTGCCAGCAGCCAACGGTCAGGCACCACTAACTATGGCTACACCTTC
cdr3_aa: CASSQRSGTTNYGYTF

v_call: TRBV4-1
clone_size: -
d_call: -
j_call: TRBJ1-1
cdr3_nt: TGCGCCAGCAGCCAAGATTCCGGGGGGAACACTGAAGCTTTCTTT
cdr3_aa: CASSQDSGGNTEAFF

v_call: TRBV2
clone_size: -
d_call: TRBD2
j_call: TRBJ2-7
cdr3_nt: TGTGCCAGCAGCCCCGGTAGGTGGACTAGCGGGGGCCCATCCTACGAGCAGTACTTC
cdr3_aa: CASSPGRWTSGGPSYEQYF

v_call: TRBV6-5
clone_size: -
d_call: -
j_call: TRBJ2-6
cdr3_nt: TGTGCCAGCAGTACCAGGGCTGGGGCCAACGTCCTGACTTTC
cdr3_aa: CASSTRAGANVLTF

v_call: TRBV7-9
clone_size: once
d_call: TRBD1
j_call: TRBJ1-4
cdr3_nt: TGTGCCAGCAGCCCACAGGGGGCGGACGAAAAACTGTTTTTT
cdr3_aa: CASSPQGADEKLFF

v_call: TRBV6-1
clone_size: once
d_call: TRBD1
j_call: TRBJ1-5
cdr3_nt: TGTGCCAGCAGTGAGACAGGGTATGGTCAGCCCCAGCATTTT
cdr3_aa: CASSETGYGQPQHF

v_call: TRBV5-1
clone_size: -
d_call: -
j_call: TRBJ1-1
cdr3_nt: TGCGCCAGCAGCTTGGATCTAGCCTCTGAAGCTTTCTTT
cdr3_aa: CASSLDLASEAFF

v_call: TRBV18
clone_size: -
d_call: TRBD2
j_call: TRBJ2-1
cdr3_nt: TGTGCCAGCTCACCACTCGCGGGGGGAACCTACAATGAGCAGTTCTTC
cdr3_aa: CASSPLAGGTYNEQFF

v_call: TRBV5-1
clone_size: once
d_call: -
j_call: TRBJ2-3
cdr3_nt: TGCGCCAGCAGCGCCATCAGTGGCGGGGGCCTCACAGATACGCAGTATTTT
cdr3_aa: CASSAISGGGLTDTQYF

v_call: TRBV6-5
clone_size: -
d_call: -
j_call: TRBJ2-7
cdr3_nt: TGTGCCAGCAGGCAAGACAGCCTAACCTACGAGCAGTACTTC
cdr3_aa: CASRQDSLTYEQYF

v_call: TRBV5-8
clone_size: -
d_call: TRBD1
j_call: TRBJ2-5
cdr3_nt: TGTGCCAGCAGCCACCGTATGACAGGGAAGGGAGAGACCCAGTACTTC
cdr3_aa: CASSHRMTGKGETQYF

v_call: TRBV5-1
clone_size: -
d_call: TRBD2
j_call: TRBJ2-1
cdr3_nt: TGCGCCAGCAGCGCAGGACTAGCGGGGGATGAGCAGTTCTTC
cdr3_aa: CASSAGLAGDEQFF